Listed below are T cell receptor beta chains from one sample, sequenced in a study of blood T cells in healthy people across ages. TCRdb processed the 5' RACE reads anew with MiXCR; each CDR3 protein has one entry. The sample has 750,000 to 950,000 distinct CDR3 sequences, 25% to 35% seen once. These data were also reused for a study on T cells of mothers and their children.

Input material: blood. Receptors were obtained from a woman between 35 and 50 years old in good health. CDR3s include the opening cysteine and the closing phenylalanine or tryptophan. Fields, in order: J gene, V gene, D gene, clone size, CDR3 protein, CDR3 DNA. The D gene is left open where the match is weak. Clone size is given for some rows only: seen once, a few or many times, or a class if the clone is expanded.

TRBJ2-7,TRBV3-1,-,-,CASSQGGLGLPGAYEQYF,TGTGCCAGCAGCCAAGGTGGGTTAGGTCTCCCGGGCGCCTACGAGCAGTACTTC
TRBJ2-2,TRBV6-5,TRBD2,few,CASSSLTSGGGELFF,TGTGCCAGCAGTTCCCTGACTAGCGGGGGCGGGGAGCTGTTTTTT
TRBJ1-2,TRBV27,-,-,CASSLWGGANYGYTF,TGTGCCAGCAGTTTATGGGGGGGCGCTAACTATGGCTACACCTTC
TRBJ2-2,TRBV5-1,-,many,CASSLVRKELFF,TGCGCCAGCAGCTTGGTCAGGAAAGAGCTGTTTTTT
TRBJ1-4,TRBV12-3/TRBV12-4,-,-,CASSWVRNEKLFF,TGTGCCAGCAGTTGGGTACGGAATGAAAAACTGTTTTTT
TRBJ1-2,TRBV18,-,few,CASSDQGFGDGYTF,TGTGCCAGCTCAGACCAGGGGTTCGGGGATGGCTACACCTTC
TRBJ1-5,TRBV20-1,-,-,CSVTGGWGQPQHF,TGCAGTGTCACTGGGGGTTGGGGTCAGCCCCAGCATTTT
TRBJ2-7,TRBV2,-,-,CASRDGSSYEQYF,TGTGCCAGCAGGGACGGGAGCTCCTACGAGCAGTACTTC
TRBJ1-2,TRBV30,-,-,CAWNAGTLPYGYTF,TGTGCCTGGAACGCAGGGACCCTACCCTATGGCTACACCTTC
TRBJ2-5,TRBV20-1,-,-,CSARDMEFQETQYF,TGCAGTGCTAGAGATATGGAGTTCCAAGAGACCCAGTACTTC
TRBJ2-7,TRBV20-1,-,once,CSARRAGEQYF,TGCAGTGCCAGAAGGGCAGGCGAGCAGTACTTC
TRBJ1-2,TRBV14,-,-,CASSVKPFDYGYTF,TGTGCCAGCAGCGTCAAGCCCTTCGACTATGGCTACACCTTC
TRBJ1-1,TRBV28,-,-,CASVRPPGNTEAFF,TGTGCCAGCGTCAGGCCCCCGGGCAACACTGAAGCTTTCTTT
TRBJ1-5,TRBV7-3,-,many,CASRQQGPWRPQHF,TGTGCCAGCAGACAACAGGGCCCGTGGCGGCCCCAGCATTTT
TRBJ2-1,TRBV7-3,-,-,CASSRDRYEQFF,TGTGCCAGCAGCCGGGACCGGTATGAGCAGTTCTTC
TRBJ1-2,TRBV7-2,-,few,CASSLMLGGDGPTF,TGTGCCAGCAGCCTTATGTTAGGGGGGGACGGGCCCACCTTC
TRBJ2-1,TRBV9,TRBD2,many,CASSVGGGGHSYNEQFF,TGTGCCAGCAGCGTAGGGGGCGGGGGGCACTCCTACAATGAGCAGTTCTTC
TRBJ2-1,TRBV28,-,many,CASSRMDAGSSNEQFF,TGTGCCAGCTCTCGAATGGATGCTGGAAGTTCCAATGAGCAGTTCTTC
TRBJ1-2,TRBV27,-,few,CASSLSVLDGYTF,TGTGCCAGCAGTTTATCGGTCCTGGATGGCTACACCTTC
TRBJ2-5,TRBV7-9,-,-,CASSLPVGVETQYF,TGTGCCAGCAGCTTACCGGTGGGGGTAGAGACCCAGTACTTC
TRBJ2-6,TRBV5-1,-,many,CASSSDRSSGANVLTF,TGCGCCAGCAGCAGTGACAGGAGCTCTGGGGCCAACGTCCTGACTTTC
TRBJ2-5,TRBV7-2,-,-,CASSFRQGWQETQYF,TGTGCCAGCAGCTTCCGGCAGGGTTGGCAAGAGACCCAGTACTTC
TRBJ1-1,TRBV20-1,-,few,CSARDPRLVGYGVTEAFF,TGCAGTGCTAGAGATCCTCGATTAGTGGGGTACGGGGTCACTGAAGCTTTCTTT
TRBJ1-1,TRBV7-2,-,few,CASSHGKNTEAFF,TGTGCCAGCAGCCATGGGAAGAACACTGAAGCTTTCTTT
TRBJ1-1,TRBV20-1,-,-,CSAPGGGPHTEAFF,TGCAGTGCTCCTGGGGGGGGGCCCCACACTGAAGCTTTCTTT
TRBJ2-4,TRBV27,-,-,CTSSLSIVDIQYF,TGTACCAGCAGTTTGTCCATCGTGGACATTCAGTACTTC
TRBJ2-2,TRBV20-1,-,-,CSVPIEGIGAGELFF,TGCAGTGTCCCCATAGAGGGAATTGGTGCCGGGGAGCTGTTTTTT
TRBJ1-5,TRBV27,TRBD1,-,CASRSGQGGKQPQHF,TGTGCCAGCAGGTCGGGACAGGGCGGGAAACAGCCCCAGCATTTT
TRBJ2-5,TRBV20-1,TRBD2,few,CSARVSGGSDQETQYF,TGCAGTGCTAGAGTGAGCGGGGGGTCGGACCAAGAGACCCAGTACTTC
TRBJ2-7,TRBV19,TRBD1,-,CANPGTGYSYEQYF,TGTGCCAACCCCGGGACAGGTTACTCCTACGAGCAGTACTTC
TRBJ2-3,TRBV20-1,TRBD1,few,CSARTGEMDTQYF,TGCAGTGCTAGGACAGGGGAGATGGATACGCAGTATTTT
TRBJ2-3,TRBV9,TRBD2,-,CAGSGNTDTQYF,TGTGCCGGCAGCGGGAACACAGATACGCAGTATTTT
TRBJ2-2,TRBV9,-,few,CASSVISAGELFF,TGTGCCAGCAGCGTAATCTCAGCCGGGGAGCTGTTTTTT
TRBJ1-5,TRBV27,-,few,CASSSITRGGNQPQHF,TGTGCCAGCAGTTCGATCACTCGAGGGGGCAATCAGCCCCAGCATTTT
TRBJ1-1,TRBV5-1,-,-,CASKYIEGNTEAFF,TGCGCCAGCAAGTACATCGAGGGAAACACTGAAGCTTTCTTT
TRBJ1-5,TRBV5-1,-,-,CTSSPGVGRDSNQPQHF,TGCACCAGCAGCCCGGGGGTGGGCAGGGACAGCAATCAGCCCCAGCATTTT
TRBJ2-1,TRBV6-6,-,-,CTSSYSISSGTYNEQFF,TGTACCAGCAGTTACTCGATTAGCTCAGGTACCTACAATGAGCAGTTCTTC
TRBJ2-1,TRBV7-9,-,-,CASSLPGRGGETQFF,TGTGCCAGCAGCCTCCCCGGCCGGGGAGGTGAGACCCAGTTCTTC
TRBJ2-1,TRBV30,TRBD1,-,CAWNPGQGHHEQFF,TGTGCCTGGAATCCGGGACAGGGACACCATGAGCAGTTCTTC
TRBJ1-4,TRBV9,-,-,CASSVDGEKLFF,TGTGCCAGCAGCGTAGACGGGGAAAAACTGTTTTTT
TRBJ2-5,TRBV12-3/TRBV12-4,TRBD2,once,CASSSNSGGIETQYF,TGTGCCAGCAGTTCCAATAGCGGGGGGATAGAGACCCAGTACTTC
TRBJ2-1,TRBV5-1,TRBD2,few,CASSVSGGVYNEQFF,TGCGCCAGCAGCGTTAGCGGGGGGGTCTACAATGAGCAGTTCTTC
TRBJ1-1,TRBV29-1,-,-,CSVAFGQNTEAFF,TGCAGCGTTGCTTTTGGGCAGAACACTGAAGCTTTCTTT
TRBJ1-2,TRBV4-1,-,-,CASSQDSFYGYTF,TGCGCCAGCAGCCAAGACAGCTTCTATGGCTACACCTTC
TRBJ1-2,TRBV5-6,TRBD1,-,CASSLADRDNYGYTF,TGTGCCAGCAGCTTGGCGGACAGGGATAACTATGGCTACACCTTC
TRBJ1-4,TRBV5-1,-,many,CASSLVPSGKEKLFF,TGCGCCAGCAGCTTGGTACCATCGGGGAAGGAAAAACTGTTTTTT
TRBJ1-2,TRBV27,-,-,CASSSAGRALVYGYTF,TGTGCCAGCAGTTCAGCTGGCAGGGCCCTGGTCTATGGCTACACCTTC
TRBJ2-3,TRBV7-9,TRBD1,few,CASSSDRGELDTQYF,TGTGCCAGCAGCTCGGACAGGGGGGAGCTAGATACGCAGTATTTT
TRBJ2-1,TRBV29-1,TRBD1,-,CSVERPDRGLNEQFF,TGCAGCGTTGAACGACCGGACAGGGGGCTTAATGAGCAGTTCTTC
TRBJ1-1,TRBV20-1,-,-,CSATRAGTNTEAFF,TGCAGTGCTACCCGGGCCGGGACGAACACTGAAGCTTTCTTT